The clone carrying this TCR beta chain has at least ten counts. The antigen remains unidentified. Time point specified: newly diagnosed GD, antithyroid drugs for less than 3 months. The authors made the TCR library using RNA they extracted from PBMCs. Patients were from an endocrinology department in Xi'an, China. The record originates from a study of regulatory T cells in long-lasting Graves disease. Study at large: Newly diagnosed Graves' patients took antithyroid drugs under 3 months.

Building of the TCR beta libraries involved iRepertoire HTBI primers and Arm-PCR of CDR3 regions. TCRdb itself ran the multiplex PCR reads through MiXCR, one entry per CDR3 protein. The sample holds 200,000 to 250,000 distinct CDR3 sequences; around 20% are singletons and the top ten take about 15%. Study-level findings and limits: Lower TCR diversity characterized persistent Graves' patients relative to newly diagnosed patients.

The germline V gene encodes CDR1 SGDLS and CDR2 YYNGEE. V lost 0 bases and J 0 bases, leaving 7 bases between the germline ends. The CDR3 contains 14 residues. The material sequenced was peripheral blood mononuclear cells (PBMCs), taken at new diagnosis, from a patient treated with antithyroid drugs. This TCR came from a female donor with Graves disease. The rearrangement uses TRBV9 and TRBJ2-7; D not certain. The CDR3 region has the DNA TGTGCCAGCAGCGTAGACCGGGCCTCCTACGAGCAGTACTTC. Translated: CASSVDRASYEQYF. Full variable domain (outside the CDR3, taken from reference TRBV9 and TRBJ2-7): DSGVTQTPKHLITATGQRVTLRCSPRSGDLSVYWYQQSLDQGLQFLIQYYNGEERAKGNILERFSAQQFPDLHSELNLSSLELGDSALYFCASSVDRASYEQYFGPGTRLTVT.